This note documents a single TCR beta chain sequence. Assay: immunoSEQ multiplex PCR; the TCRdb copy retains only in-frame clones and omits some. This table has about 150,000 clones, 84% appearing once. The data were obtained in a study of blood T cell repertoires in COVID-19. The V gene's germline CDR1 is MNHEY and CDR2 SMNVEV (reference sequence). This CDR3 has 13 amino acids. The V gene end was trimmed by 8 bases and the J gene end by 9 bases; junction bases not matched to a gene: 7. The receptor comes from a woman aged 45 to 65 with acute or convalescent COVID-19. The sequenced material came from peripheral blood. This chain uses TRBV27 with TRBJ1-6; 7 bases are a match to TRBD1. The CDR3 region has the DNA TGTGCCAGCTGCACAGGGGCCCTTTCACCCCTCCACTTT. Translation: CASCTGALSPLHF.